The 32 T cell receptor beta chains in this list originate from one sample, sequenced in a study of T cells after yellow fever vaccination. In TCRdb, the 5' RACE reads were re-called with MiXCR into one record per CDR3 protein. Here the sample spans more than 350,000 distinct CDR3 sequences, 9.5% to 13% being singletons. The sequencing used PBMCs, collected on the day of the first yellow fever vaccination. The receptors stem from a man aged 18 to 30 who received the YFV17D yellow fever vaccine.

The chain links TRBV4-3 to TRBJ2-4, with D perhaps given as TRBD1 or TRBD2 (5 bases each). The CDR3 contains 16 residues. V lost 2 bases and J lost 7, with 18 bases in between. Germline CDR1 is LGHNA and CDR2 is YSLEER. This chain's CDR3 is CASSQLAGTGRNIQYF. For the CDR3, the DNA is TGCGCCAGCAGCCAACTAGCCGGGACGGGAAGGAACATTCAGTACTTC.

V is TRBV4-1 and J is TRBJ2-1; TRBD2 matches 9 bases. V gave up 3 bases and J gave up 6 bases; unmatched junction bases: 6. The V gene's germline CDR1 is MGHRA and CDR2 YSYEKL. This CDR3 is 15 amino acids long. CDR3 residues: CASSHPAGGRNEQFF. For the CDR3, the DNA is TGCGCCAGCAGCCACCCTGCGGGGGGGCGCAATGAGCAGTTCTTC.

This clonotype was detected only a few times. The chain is built from TRBV20-1 and TRBJ2-3; D gene unclear. V was pared by 6 bases and J by 3 bases, with 19 bases between. The CDR3 loop spans 15 amino acids. Germline CDR1 reads DFQATT; CDR2 reads SNEGSKA (reference sequence). The CDR3, as DNA: TGCAGTGCCCCGGTTTATGGTGCTCGTACAGATACGCAGTATTTT. The encoded protein is CSAPVYGARTDTQYF.

This clonotype appeared a few times. The chain links TRBV9 to TRBJ1-1; D gene ambiguous. Germline V CDR1 and CDR2: SGDLS, YYNGEE. The CDR3 has 15 amino acids. V was cut by 0 bases and J by 1 base, with 10 bases left in between. CDR3: CASSVGGSGNTEAFF. The CDR3 DNA sequence: TGTGCCAGCAGCGTAGGCGGGAGTGGGAACACTGAAGCTTTCTTT.

This chain uses TRBV7-2 with TRBJ2-3; TRBD2 matches 8 bases. CDR1 is SGHTA and CDR2 is FQGNSA in the germline V gene. The J segment lost 0 bases and the V segment lost 6 bases, leaving 2 bases of the junction unmatched. The CDR3 runs to 14 residues. The DNA of the CDR3 is TGTGCCAGCAGGTCGGGGGGGAGCACAGATACGCAGTATTTT. Its translation: CASRSGGSTDTQYF.

This rearrangement joins TRBV7-2 to TRBJ2-5; D perhaps matches TRBD2 (5 bases). Germline V gene data show CDR1 as SGHTA and CDR2 as FQGNSA. CDR3 length equals 16 residues. Trimming left V 2 bases short and J 2 bases short, with 15 bases between. Here the CDR3 DNA reads TGTGCCAGCAGCTTAAAGGTTCGGACGGGGCAAGAGACCCAGTACTTC. Its translation: CASSLKVRTGQETQYF.

V gene TRBV4-1 combines with J gene TRBJ2-1, with D unresolved. CDR1 and CDR2 (germline): MGHRA, YSYEKL. Trimming left V 0 bases short and J 8 bases short, with 14 bases between. CDR3 size: 15 residues. CDR3 sequence reads: CASSQESTTWDEQFF. CDR3 nucleotide sequence: TGCGCCAGCAGCCAAGAAAGCACTACCTGGGATGAGCAGTTCTTC.

The chain couples TRBV3-1 to TRBJ2-2, with TRBD1 matching 10 bases. With V trimmed by 4 bases and J by 3 bases, 14 bases remained unmatched. The CDR3 loop spans 19 amino acids. Germline CDR1 LGHDT, CDR2 YNNKEL (reference sequence). The CDR3: CASSLLLTSGTGDTGELFF. CDR3 coding DNA: TGTGCCAGCAGCCTCTTACTCACTTCCGGGACAGGGGACACCGGGGAGCTGTTTTTT.

The J gene is TRBJ2-7, the V gene TRBV24-1, with D unclear. Germline CDR1 KGHDR, CDR2 SFDVKD. V lost 5 bases and J 3 bases, leaving 16 bases between the germline ends. This CDR3 is built from 15 residues. The CDR3 region is CATSVVPVQIYEQYV. The CDR3 DNA reads TGTGCCACCAGTGTCGTGCCCGTGCAAATCTACGAGCAGTACGTC.

V is TRBV20-1 and J is TRBJ1-1; 8 positions agree with TRBD1. Germline lookup yields CDR1 DFQATT and CDR2 SNEGSKA (reference sequence). J was trimmed by 0 bases and V by 8 bases; bases with no gene match: 5. CDR3 length: 13 amino acids. The CDR3 protein is CSMTGDLNTEAFF. The CDR3 coding sequence is TGCAGTATGACAGGGGACTTGAACACTGAAGCTTTCTTT.

The chain recombines TRBV20-1 with TRBJ1-1; D call uncertain. The germline V gene has CDR1 DFQATT and CDR2 SNEGSKA (reference sequence). The CDR3 totals 13 residues. With 0 bases removed from V and 1 base from J, the gap between germline ends came to 6 bases. CDR3 DNA: TGCAGTGCTAGAGATAACAAGAACACTGAAGCTTTCTTT. It specifies CSARDNKNTEAFF.

Only a few counts were recorded for this clonotype. The chain couples TRBV20-1 to TRBJ1-6; possibly TRBD1 for D (6 bases). With 2 bases removed from V and 7 bases from J, the gap between germline ends came to 9 bases. Looked up from germline, CDR1 is DFQATT and CDR2 is SNEGSKA (reference sequence). The CDR3 covers 13 residues. CDR3 loop: CSARTGMNSPLHF. In nucleotides, the CDR3 is TGCAGTGCTAGAACAGGGATGAATTCACCCCTCCACTTT.

This clonotype was found many times. The chain employs TRBV2 and TRBJ2-1, with TRBD2 matching over 11 bases. This CDR3 region has 12 residues. Germline CDR1 is SNHLY and CDR2 is FYNNEI. Losses at the gene ends were 6 bases for V and 12 bases for J; bases not matched to a gene: 4. The DNA for the CDR3 is TGTGCCAGCAGGGCTAGCGGGGGGTCGCAGTTCTTC. This translates into CASRASGGSQFF.

This clonotype was detected only a few times. The gene calls are TRBV2 and TRBJ1-2; 10 nucleotides agree with TRBD1. Unmatched junction bases numbered 2, after V lost 0 bases and J lost 7 bases. The germline gives CDR1 SNHLY, CDR2 FYNNEI. The CDR3 length is 14 residues. CDR3 sequence (DNA): TGTGCCAGCAGTGAAGCCGGGACAGGGGCTGGCTACACCTTC. This gives the protein CASSEAGTGAGYTF.

The sample holds many counts of this clonotype. The chain couples TRBV5-1 to TRBJ1-2, with D possibly TRBD1 on 6 matching bases. CDR1 is SGHRS, CDR2 YFSETQ, per germline. This CDR3 is built from 13 residues. V dropped 4 bases and J dropped 8 bases, with 15 bases sitting between them. CDR3 sequence reads: CASSPEGGSGYTF. The CDR3 bases are TGCGCCAGCAGCCCCGAGGGGGGCTCGGGCTACACCTTC.

This sequence joins TRBV29-1 and TRBJ2-2; a possible D gene is TRBD1 (6 bases). Germline V lookup: CDR1 SQVTM, CDR2 ANQGSEA. This CDR3 is 15 amino acids long. V was clipped by 5 bases and J by 6 bases, with 19 bases between them. The DNA of the CDR3 is TGCAGCGTTTCCCAGGGGCTCTTCGGTGCCGGGGAGCTGTTTTTT. Protein product: CSVSQGLFGAGELFF.

V gene TRBV9 combines with J gene TRBJ1-4, with 7 bases aligning to TRBD1. Germline assignment: CDR1 SGDLS and CDR2 YYNGEE. V lost 3 bases to trimming and J lost 6 bases; unmatched junction nucleotides: 5. The length of the CDR3 is 14 residues. In DNA, the CDR3 is TGTGCCAGCAGCGATACAGGGGTGGATGAAAAACTGTTTTTT. This translates into CASSDTGVDEKLFF.

The chain is built from TRBV12-3 or TRBV12-4 and TRBJ2-7; 8 bases agree with TRBD2. This CDR3 is 15 amino acids long. Trimming took 3 bases from V and 7 from J; bases not matched to a gene: 11. CDR3 loop: CASSFHGGAVGEQYF. The CDR3 DNA reads as TGTGCCAGCAGTTTCCACGGGGGGGCAGTAGGAGAGCAGTACTTC.

The V gene is TRBV3-1, the J gene TRBJ2-2, with D hard to call. In germline, CDR1 is LGHDT, CDR2 YNNKEL (reference sequence). The CDR3 consists of 16 residues. V was cut by 1 base and J by 6 bases, with 15 bases left in between. This chain's CDR3 is CASSQVRTFSAGELFF. DNA for the CDR3: TGTGCCAGCAGCCAAGTCCGTACTTTTAGTGCCGGGGAGCTGTTTTTT. The full variable domain, with the rest looked up from reference TRBV3-1 and TRBJ2-2, is DTAVSQTPKYLVTQMGNDKSIKCEQNLGHDTMYWYKQDSKKFLKIMFSYNNKELIINETVPNRFSPKSPDKAHLNLHINSLELGDSAVYFCASSQVRTFSAGELFFGEGSRLTVL.

This clonotype was counted many times. This rearrangement joins TRBV7-9 to TRBJ1-2; TRBD1 agrees at 12 bases. V trimming: 4 bases; J trimming: 2 bases; junction bases outside the gene matches: 2. The germline V gene has CDR1 SEHNR and CDR2 FQNEAQ (reference sequence). The CDR3 has 15 amino acids. This chain's CDR3 is CASSSGQGANYGYTF. In DNA, the CDR3 is TGTGCCAGCAGCTCGGGACAGGGGGCGAACTATGGCTACACCTTC.

This clonotype was observed at least ten times. The chain employs TRBV7-2 and TRBJ1-3; TRBD1 matches at 7 bases. CDR1 is SGHTA, CDR2 FQGNSA, per germline. The CDR3 loop spans 17 amino acids. V gave up 2 bases and J gave up 0 bases; unmatched junction bases: 7. CDR3 coding DNA: TGTGCCAGCAGCTTAACAGGGGAGAAATCCTCTGGAAACACCATATATTTT. Amino acid sequence: CASSLTGEKSSGNTIYF. The full variable domain, in which reference TRBV7-2 and TRBJ1-3 provide the parts outside the CDR3, is GAGVSQSPSNKVTEKGKDVELRCDPISGHTALYWYRQSLGQGLEFLIYFQGNSAPDKSGLPSDRFSAERTGGSVSTLTIQRTQQEDSAVYLCASSLTGEKSSGNTIYFGEGSWLTVV.

This clonotype was seen repeatedly, ten times or more. This chain joins TRBV6-1 and TRBJ1-2; no clear D gene. CDR1 MNHNS and CDR2 SASEGT come from the germline V gene. V gave up 4 bases and J gave up 2 bases, with 11 bases separating them. The CDR3 contains 14 residues. As DNA, the CDR3 is TGTGCCAGCAGTGGCCGACTAATCAACTATGGCTACACCTTC. This codes for CASSGRLINYGYTF.

V gene TRBV6-1 combines with J gene TRBJ2-5, with 8 bases fitting TRBD2. CDR1 is MNHNS and CDR2 is SASEGT in the germline V gene. The length of the CDR3 is 16 residues. The V gene end was trimmed by 7 bases and the J gene end by 1 base; junction bases not matched to a gene: 11. CDR3 bases: TGTGCCAGCACCCCCTTTCCCGGGGGGGTCCAAGAGACCCAGTACTTC. This translates into CASTPFPGGVQETQYF.

This chain links TRBV4-2 with TRBJ1-3; TRBD1 might be the D (6 bases). CDR1 is LGHNA and CDR2 is YNFKEQ in the germline V gene. The CDR3 is made up of 18 amino acids. V was cut by 2 bases and J by 3 bases, with 20 bases left in between. Written as DNA, the CDR3 is TGTGCCAGCAGCCAACGGGGGGGGGACATCCACCGTGGAAACACCATATATTTT. Translation gives CASSQRGGDIHRGNTIYF.

The chain has TRBV28 and TRBJ2-2, with TRBD1 matching over 7 bases. The germline gives CDR1 MDHEN, CDR2 SYDVKM. J lost 7 bases, V lost 2 bases, and 4 bases had no gene match. The CDR3 totals 14 residues. For the CDR3, the DNA is TGTGCCAGCAGTTTAGACAGGGAATACGGGGAGCTGTTTTTT. Its translation: CASSLDREYGELFF.

This chain joins TRBV15 and TRBJ2-3; D possibly uses TRBD1 or TRBD2 (5 bases each). With 0 bases removed from V and 3 bases from J, the gap between germline ends came to 13 bases. The CDR3 has 16 residues. Germline assignment: CDR1 LNHNV and CDR2 YYDKDF (reference sequence). CDR3 DNA: TGTGCCACCAGCAGAGATGGAAGGGACCGGACAGATACGCAGTATTTT. This sequence encodes CATSRDGRDRTDTQYF.

This clonotype was detected a few times. The chain links TRBV5-1 to TRBJ2-1, with D tentatively TRBD1 or TRBD2 (5 bases each). Deletions cut 6 bases from V and 1 base from J, with 11 bases between. Germline V gives CDR1 SGHRS, CDR2 YFSETQ. This CDR3 region has 14 residues. The CDR3: CASMRGDSYNEQFF. The CDR3 region has the DNA TGCGCCAGCATGAGGGGTGATTCCTACAATGAGCAGTTCTTC.

V gene TRBV30 combines with J gene TRBJ1-1, with D unclear. This CDR3 comprises 13 residues. Germline CDR1 GTSNPN, CDR2 SVGIG (reference sequence). Deletions cut 0 bases from V and 4 bases from J, with 9 bases between. The CDR3 region has the DNA TGTGCCTGGAGTGTTGAGGGCCCCACTGAAGCTTTCTTT. Its translation: CAWSVEGPTEAFF.

The chain carries TRBV12-3 or TRBV12-4 and TRBJ2-4; 8 positions match TRBD2. The CDR3 covers 14 residues. The J segment lost 6 bases and the V segment lost 2 bases, leaving 3 bases of the junction unmatched. The CDR3 loop is CASSLRLAGNIQYF. CDR3 DNA: TGTGCCAGCAGTTTACGGCTAGCGGGAAACATTCAGTACTTC.

This clonotype was seen more than once but under ten times. The chain uses TRBV2 and TRBJ2-4; D might be TRBD1 or TRBD2, each matching 5 bases. This CDR3 contains 14 residues. Germline V lookup: CDR1 SNHLY, CDR2 FYNNEI. The germline V and J ends were trimmed by 5 bases and 8 bases, with 16 bases remaining between them. In DNA, the CDR3 is TGTGCCAGCAGTTGGGTTCCCATGGGGGACATTCAGTACTTC. This encodes CASSWVPMGDIQYF.

This clonotype was seen only a few times. The chain links TRBV10-3 to TRBJ1-5; 7 positions match TRBD1. CDR1 is ENHRY, CDR2 SYGVKD, per germline. CDR3 length: 13 residues. The V and J ends lost 10 bases and 5 bases, in that order; junction bases with no gene match: 8. The CDR3 loop reads CATQTGFDQPQHF. The DNA for the CDR3 is TGTGCCACCCAGACAGGGTTCGATCAGCCCCAGCATTTT.

Only a few counts were recorded for this clonotype. V gene TRBV29-1 combines with J gene TRBJ2-1, with a weak D call TRBD1 (5 bases). Germline loops: CDR1 SQVTM, CDR2 ANQGSEA. Deletions cut 4 bases from V and 6 bases from J, with 10 bases between. CDR3 length equals 12 residues. The CDR3 DNA reads as TGCAGCGTTGGGCAGGGAAGCAATGAGCAGTTCTTC. It translates to CSVGQGSNEQFF.